Listed below are T cell receptor beta chains from one sample, sequenced in a study of shared clonotypes between healthy human individuals. Using immunoSEQ multiplex PCR, the repertoire was profiled, and TCRdb retains in-frame clones only, with some absent. The sample yields 1.5 million to 2.5 million clones, about 94% seen once. Input material: naive CD8+ T cells sorted from blood. The receptors derive from a man aged 18 to 29 in good health. Each CDR3 is given with its conserved first and last residue. D genes are given only for firm matches. Clone size is stated in some rows and not others, as once, few, many or a class when expanded.

v_call: TRBV7-6
clone_size: NA
j_call: TRBJ1-3
d_call: TRBD1
cdr3_length: 16
cdr3_aa: CASSLDAGGSGNTIYF
cdr3_nt: TGTGCCAGCAGCCTCGACGCAGGGGGTTCTGGAAACACCATATATTTT

v_call: TRBV30
clone_size: once
j_call: TRBJ2-5
d_call: TRBD2
cdr3_length: 16
cdr3_aa: CAWCKPGLAGQETQYF
cdr3_nt: TGTGCCTGGTGCAAACCGGGACTAGCGGGACAAGAGACCCAGTACTTC

v_call: TRBV2
clone_size: NA
j_call: TRBJ2-2
d_call: NA
cdr3_length: 13
cdr3_aa: CASGKPNTGELFF
cdr3_nt: TGTGCCAGCGGAAAACCGAACACCGGGGAGCTGTTTTTT

v_call: TRBV5-6
clone_size: NA
j_call: TRBJ2-3
d_call: TRBD2
cdr3_length: 16
cdr3_aa: CASSLLAGDSTDTQYF
cdr3_nt: TGTGCCAGCAGCCTACTAGCGGGAGATTCCACAGATACGCAGTATTTT

v_call: TRBV11-2
clone_size: NA
j_call: TRBJ2-7
d_call: TRBD1
cdr3_length: 14
cdr3_aa: CASSLGTGPYEQYF
cdr3_nt: TGTGCCAGCAGCTTGGGGACAGGGCCGTACGAGCAGTACTTC

v_call: TRBV11-1
clone_size: NA
j_call: TRBJ1-6
d_call: NA
cdr3_length: 16
cdr3_aa: CASSSTPGEGKSPLHF
cdr3_nt: TGTGCCAGCAGCTCGACTCCGGGGGAAGGGAAGTCACCCCTCCACTTT

v_call: TRBV30
clone_size: NA
j_call: TRBJ2-7
d_call: NA
cdr3_length: 13
cdr3_aa: CARDDQHSYEQYF
cdr3_nt: TGTGCCCGGGACGACCAACATTCCTACGAGCAGTACTTC

v_call: TRBV10-2
clone_size: NA
j_call: TRBJ2-7
d_call: TRBD2
cdr3_length: 14
cdr3_aa: CASSDPGLAHEQYF
cdr3_nt: TGCGCCAGCAGTGATCCCGGACTAGCCCACGAGCAGTACTTC

v_call: TRBV13
clone_size: NA
j_call: TRBJ2-7
d_call: NA
cdr3_length: 14
cdr3_aa: CASSLGRLFYEQYF
cdr3_nt: TGTGCCAGCAGCTTAGGCAGATTATTCTACGAGCAGTACTTC

v_call: TRBV19
clone_size: NA
j_call: TRBJ2-2
d_call: NA
cdr3_length: 14
cdr3_aa: CASSNLPFFGELFF
cdr3_nt: TGTGCCAGTAGTAACCTCCCCTTCTTCGGGGAGCTGTTTTTT

v_call: TRBV28
clone_size: NA
j_call: TRBJ2-5
d_call: NA
cdr3_length: 13
cdr3_aa: CASSLGVTETQYF
cdr3_nt: TGTGCCAGCAGCCTAGGGGTGACTGAGACCCAGTACTTC

v_call: TRBV27
clone_size: NA
j_call: TRBJ2-7
d_call: NA
cdr3_length: 16
cdr3_aa: CASSPLGATYSYEQYF
cdr3_nt: TGTGCCAGCAGTCCCCTCGGGGCCACTTATTCCTACGAGCAGTACTTC

v_call: TRBV2
clone_size: NA
j_call: TRBJ2-3
d_call: TRBD2
cdr3_length: 16
cdr3_aa: CASSRLAGGNADTQYF
cdr3_nt: TGTGCCAGCAGCCGACTAGCGGGAGGGAATGCAGATACGCAGTATTTT

v_call: TRBV7-2
clone_size: NA
j_call: TRBJ2-5
d_call: NA
cdr3_length: 14
cdr3_aa: CASSPDWDQETQYF
cdr3_nt: TGTGCCAGCAGCCCGGACTGGGACCAAGAGACCCAGTACTTC

v_call: TRBV4-3
clone_size: NA
j_call: TRBJ2-3
d_call: TRBD2
cdr3_length: 16
cdr3_aa: CASSQDKAGGQDTQYF
cdr3_nt: TGCGCCAGCAGCCAAGATAAAGCGGGAGGGCAGGATACGCAGTATTTT

v_call: TRBV27
clone_size: NA
j_call: TRBJ2-3
d_call: TRBD2
cdr3_length: 15
cdr3_aa: CASSDTSGRIDTQYF
cdr3_nt: TGTGCCAGCAGTGATACTAGCGGGAGAATAGATACGCAGTATTTT

v_call: TRBV28
clone_size: NA
j_call: TRBJ2-7
d_call: TRBD1
cdr3_length: 13
cdr3_aa: CASRTGPPYEQYF
cdr3_nt: TGTGCCAGTCGGACAGGGCCACCATACGAGCAGTACTTC

v_call: TRBV7-6
clone_size: NA
j_call: TRBJ1-4
d_call: NA
cdr3_length: 17
cdr3_aa: CASSLGLRLPTNEKLFF
cdr3_nt: TGTGCCAGCAGCTTAGGTCTCAGGTTGCCAACTAATGAAAAACTGTTTTTT

v_call: TRBV10-3
clone_size: NA
j_call: TRBJ1-1
d_call: NA
cdr3_length: 13
cdr3_aa: CAISEGLNTEAFF
cdr3_nt: TGTGCCATCAGTGAGGGATTGAACACTGAAGCTTTCTTT

v_call: TRBV4-1
clone_size: NA
j_call: TRBJ1-4
d_call: TRBD1
cdr3_length: 19
cdr3_aa: CASRPIDRDGGIGDEKLFF
cdr3_nt: TGCGCCAGCAGACCGATAGACAGGGATGGGGGGATAGGGGATGAAAAACTGTTTTTT

v_call: TRBV5-1
clone_size: NA
j_call: TRBJ2-3
d_call: TRBD1
cdr3_length: 16
cdr3_aa: CASSLGLQGVQGTQYF
cdr3_nt: TGCGCCAGCAGCTTGGGTCTCCAGGGGGTACAAGGTACGCAGTATTTT

v_call: TRBV2
clone_size: NA
j_call: TRBJ1-5
d_call: NA
cdr3_length: 16
cdr3_aa: CASRKNSAGDNQPQHF
cdr3_nt: TGTGCCAGCAGAAAGAATTCGGCAGGGGACAATCAGCCCCAGCATTTT

v_call: TRBV4-3
clone_size: NA
j_call: TRBJ2-7
d_call: TRBD2
cdr3_length: 16
cdr3_aa: CASSQGPDGGSYEQYF
cdr3_nt: TGCGCCAGCAGCCAAGGCCCTGACGGGGGGTCCTACGAGCAGTACTTC

v_call: TRBV6-1
clone_size: NA
j_call: TRBJ2-3
d_call: NA
cdr3_length: 11
cdr3_aa: CASSGTVGQYF
cdr3_nt: TGTGCCAGCAGTGGGACGGTAGGGCAGTATTTT

v_call: TRBV9
clone_size: NA
j_call: TRBJ2-1
d_call: TRBD2
cdr3_length: 12
cdr3_aa: CASSAGGDEQFF
cdr3_nt: TGTGCCAGCAGCGCCGGGGGGGATGAGCAGTTCTTC

v_call: TRBV25-1
clone_size: NA
j_call: TRBJ1-1
d_call: NA
cdr3_length: 16
cdr3_aa: CASSEKGLGRGTEAFF
cdr3_nt: TGTGCCAGCAGTGAAAAGGGTTTGGGGCGCGGCACTGAAGCTTTCTTT

v_call: TRBV30
clone_size: NA
j_call: TRBJ2-1
d_call: NA
cdr3_length: 12
cdr3_aa: CAWSEVGDEQFF
cdr3_nt: TGTGCCTGGAGTGAGGTGGGAGATGAGCAGTTCTTC